This T cell receptor (beta chain) was profiled in a study of OX40 agonist ivuxolimab in advanced cancers. General study findings and limits: Expanded clones were, on average, more numerous in CD8+ T cells than in CD4+. Partly responding patients at 0.1-3.0 mg/kg showed some of the smallest clonal expansion.

The CDR3 is 14 residues long. Germline assignment: CDR1 SGHTA and CDR2 FQGNSA. V dropped 5 bases and J dropped 2; count of bases not matched to a gene: 3. TCRdb keeps only in-frame clones here, not all; method: immunoSEQ multiplex PCR. The sample lists about 48,000 clones, 75% to 85% occurring once. On this clone itself: Its antigen is unidentified.

The source is an adult with an advanced solid tumor such as melanoma, head and neck, liver or kidney cancer. Source: CD4+ or CD8+ T cells sorted from blood, taken in a trial of the OX40 agonist ivuxolimab. This chain joins TRBV7-2 and TRBJ2-1; 7 bases are a match to TRBD2. Written as DNA, the CDR3 is TGTGCCAGCAGCCCAGGACTAGCCTACAATGAGCAGTTCTTC. Its translation is CASSPGLAYNEQFF.